This is a list of T cell receptor beta chains from one sample in a study of CD8 T cells in ankylosing spondylitis. TCRdb redid the calling of the 5' RACE reads with MiXCR, one entry per CDR3 protein. Of about 500,000 distinct CDR3 sequences in the sample, 5.3% are singletons; the top ten hold roughly 3.5%. Sequenced input: blood, either unsorted or a sorted T cell fraction (not recorded which). The receptors come from a male donor with ankylosing spondylitis. CDR3s include the opening cysteine and the closing phenylalanine or tryptophan. A D gene is named only where the DNA matches it firmly. Only part of the rows carry a size: once, few, many, or a class if the clone is expanded.

j_gene | abundance | d_gene | v_gene | CDR3aa | CDR3nt
TRBJ1-2 | NA | NA | TRBV12-5 | CASGLRQAEGYTF | TGTGCTAGTGGTTTGAGGCAGGCTGAAGGCTACACCTTC
TRBJ2-2 | many | NA | TRBV11-2 | CASSPPGGGTTNTGELFF | TGTGCCAGCAGCCCCCCCGGTGGCGGGACAACGAACACCGGGGAGCTGTTTTTT
TRBJ2-1 | many | NA | TRBV12-3/TRBV12-4 | CASSLETDYNEQFF | TGTGCCAGCAGTTTAGAGACCGATTACAATGAGCAGTTCTTC
TRBJ1-5 | many | NA | TRBV20-1 | CSARGRDQPQHF | TGCAGTGCTAGAGGAAGGGATCAGCCCCAGCATTTT
TRBJ1-1 | many | TRBD1 | TRBV29-1 | CSGTGASNTEAFF | TGCAGCGGCACAGGGGCTTCGAACACTGAAGCTTTCTTT
TRBJ1-1 | many | NA | TRBV6-1 | CASMGSQGWDTEAFF | TGTGCCAGCATGGGTTCCCAGGGGTGGGACACTGAAGCTTTCTTT
TRBJ2-7 | few | TRBD2 | TRBV6-2/TRBV6-3 | CASSPLAGESSYEQYF | TGTGCCAGCAGTCCGCTAGCGGGTGAAAGCTCCTACGAGCAGTACTTC
TRBJ1-4 | few | NA | TRBV7-9 | CASSLIRGEKLFF | TGTGCCAGCAGCTTAATCAGGGGTGAAAAACTGTTTTTT
TRBJ1-2 | NA | NA | TRBV27 | CASSWTSDGGYTF | TGTGCCAGCTCCTGGACGAGTGATGGAGGCTACACCTTC
TRBJ1-2 | many | TRBD1 | TRBV7-8 | CASSLRTGQLNYGYTF | TGTGCCAGCAGCTTACGGACAGGACAACTTAACTATGGCTACACCTTC
TRBJ2-6 | many | NA | TRBV7-9 | CASSLPRSGANVLTF | TGTGCCAGCAGCTTACCACGCTCTGGGGCCAACGTCCTGACTTTC
TRBJ2-7 | many | NA | TRBV4-3 | CASSHLGDEQYF | TGCGCCAGCAGCCACCTTGGGGACGAGCAGTACTTC
TRBJ2-2 | many | NA | TRBV20-1 | CSASPADPNTGELFF | TGCAGTGCTAGTCCGGCGGATCCGAACACCGGGGAGCTGTTTTTT
TRBJ1-4 | many | NA | TRBV7-9 | CASIEQGEMEKLFF | TGTGCCAGCATCGAACAGGGAGAGATGGAAAAACTGTTTTTT
TRBJ2-4 | many | TRBD2 | TRBV5-1 | CASSLGLAGSAKNIQYF | TGCGCCAGCAGCTTGGGACTAGCGGGGTCAGCCAAAAACATTCAGTACTTC
TRBJ2-5 | many | NA | TRBV5-1 | CASSRGEGRVKTQYF | TGCGCCAGCAGCCGAGGCGAGGGGAGAGTGAAGACCCAGTACTTC
TRBJ1-1 | many | NA | TRBV4-3 | CASSSDPQGRAEAFF | TGCGCCAGCAGCTCCGATCCCCAGGGCCGGGCTGAAGCTTTCTTT
TRBJ2-5 | many | NA | TRBV27 | CASSSLQGGETQYF | TGTGCCAGCAGCTCCTTACAGGGTGGAGAGACCCAGTACTTC
TRBJ1-2 | many | NA | TRBV6-1 | CASSPGGPNYGYTF | TGTGCCAGCAGTCCCGGGGGACCTAACTATGGCTACACCTTC
TRBJ1-3 | many | NA | TRBV20-1 | CSARPRRDFSGNTIYF | TGCAGTGCTAGACCCCGGAGGGACTTCTCTGGAAACACCATATATTTT
TRBJ2-3 | many | TRBD2 | TRBV5-1 | CASSFFSGEADTQYF | TGCGCCAGCAGCTTCTTTAGCGGGGAAGCAGATACGCAGTATTTT
TRBJ2-7 | many | NA | TRBV9 | CASSPRGTAYEQYF | TGTGCCAGCAGCCCCCGGGGGACGGCCTACGAGCAGTACTTC
TRBJ2-3 | few | NA | TRBV7-2 | CASSAVGGDTQYF | TGTGCCAGCAGCGCCGTAGGGGGGGATACGCAGTATTTT
TRBJ1-6 | many | NA | TRBV15 | CATSRDRGYNSPLHF | TGTGCCACCAGCAGAGATCGGGGTTATAATTCACCCCTCCACTTT
TRBJ2-7 | many | TRBD2 | TRBV18 | CASSPALAGGEQYF | TGTGCCAGCTCACCAGCGCTAGCGGGGGGCGAGCAGTACTTC
TRBJ1-1 | NA | NA | TRBV5-1 | CASSLGQRAFF | TGCGCCAGCAGCTTGGGACAGAGGGCTTTCTTT
TRBJ2-7 | few | NA | TRBV7-6 | CASSLGPGRSTYEQYF | TGTGCCAGCAGCTTAGGCCCGGGCAGATCGACCTACGAGCAGTACTTC
TRBJ1-5 | many | NA | TRBV7-2 | CASSLGVDQPQHF | TGTGCCAGCAGCTTAGGGGTAGACCAGCCCCAGCATTTT
TRBJ1-4 | few | NA | TRBV4-3 | CASSHEGHSQHFNEKLFF | TGCGCCAGCAGCCACGAAGGACATTCCCAACACTTTAATGAAAAACTGTTTTTT
TRBJ2-7 | NA | TRBD1 | TRBV27 | CASRRTGGTYEQYF | TGTGCCAGCAGGCGGACAGGAGGCACCTACGAGCAGTACTTC
TRBJ2-7 | many | NA | TRBV11-2 | CASSFGGTGYEQYF | TGTGCCAGCAGCTTCGGTGGGACGGGCTACGAGCAGTACTTC